Listed here is a single T cell receptor beta chain. Its antigen is undetermined. Different DNA sequences within this sample yield the same CDR3. With 60 Vbeta and 13 Jbeta primers, the PCR was carried out. Produced via immunoSEQ multiplex PCR; TCRdb's table is partial and in-frame only. The sample shows fewer than 150,000 clones, 76% of them seen only once. The data were obtained in a study of cytomegalovirus exposure and HLA in healthy donors. Study-wide findings and caveats: Researchers reported in a later analysis that a missense DCLRE1C variant was tied to TCR beta V- and J-gene trimming. Most TCR beta V segments were productive about 87% or about 30% of the time in an earlier analysis.

The J segment lost 4 bases and the V segment lost 0 bases, leaving 3 bases of the junction unmatched. The CDR3 spans 15 residues. The germline gives CDR1 MNHEY, CDR2 SVGAGI. The sample comprised PBMCs. The rearrangement links TRBV6-5 to TRBJ2-7, with 10 nucleotides matching TRBD2. The sequence was collected from a man aged 35 to 55 in good health and CMV-seronegative. CDR3 amino acids: CASSYSLAGAYEQYF. Written as DNA, the CDR3 is TGTGCCAGCAGTTACTCCCTAGCGGGAGCTTACGAGCAGTACTTC.